This T cell receptor (beta chain) derives from a study of a mutant IDH1 vaccine in newly diagnosed glioma. As for the study in general: Following radiotherapy alone, or alongside temozolomide cycles, vaccination was started after an interval of 4-6 weeks.

As to time point: week 23, last vaccination. Vaccination used 300 ug of mutant IDH1 20-mer peptide per dose, with topical imiquimod. The CDR3 consists of 15 residues. CDR1 and CDR2 from the germline V gene are MNHEY and SMNVEV (reference sequence). Unmatched junction bases numbered 2, after V lost 2 bases and J lost 0 bases. Measured with immunoSEQ multiplex PCR; TCRdb has only the in-frame clones, and not every one. This sample has roughly 60,000 clones, with more than 75% found just once. Study-level results: Overall, more than 80% of patients had vaccine-induced immune responses.

About this clone: Its antigen is currently unknown.

The chain links TRBV27 to TRBJ2-3, with 7 bases identical to TRBD2. Specimen: PBMCs, collected from a glioma patient whose treatment included an IDH1 peptide vaccine. The source is a young man with glioma. CDR3 DNA: TGTGCCAGCAGTTTAACAGCGGGGAGCACAGATACGCAGTATTTT. It is translated as CASSLTAGSTDTQYF.